Listed here are 32 T cell receptor beta chains from one sample, sequenced in a study of T cell responses to AZD1222 COVID-19 vaccine. Sequencing was performed with immunoSEQ multiplex PCR; in TCRdb, only in-frame clones are kept and a portion is missing. In the table there are 85,000 or so clones, 75% to 95% of which are singletons. Sequencing used peripheral blood, obtained 28 days after the second AZD1222 dose. The receptors come from an adult who received the AZD1222 COVID-19 vaccine.

The chain is built from TRBV9 and TRBJ1-1; possibly TRBD1 for D (6 bases). The germline V and J ends were trimmed by 0 bases and 5 bases, with 14 bases remaining between them. The CDR3 has 15 residues. CDR1 is SGDLS, CDR2 YYNGEE, per germline. This CDR3 reads CASSVEPLQGTEAFF. CDR3 sequence (DNA): TGTGCCAGCAGCGTAGAACCCCTACAGGGAACTGAAGCTTTCTTT. Based on the CDR3 plus reference TRBV9 and TRBJ1-1, the full variable domain is DSGVTQTPKHLITATGQRVTLRCSPRSGDLSVYWYQQSLDQGLQFLIQYYNGEERAKGNILERFSAQQFPDLHSELNLSSLELGDSALYFCASSVEPLQGTEAFFGQGTRLTVV.

The chain carries TRBV19 and TRBJ2-7; 9 bases match TRBD1. With 5 bases clipped from V and 0 bases from J, the junction kept 5 bases outside the gene matches. Germline loops: CDR1 LNHDA, CDR2 SQIVND (reference sequence). The CDR3 runs to 15 residues. The CDR3 DNA follows: TGTGCCAGTAGTGCCGGGACAGGGCCCTCCTACGAGCAGTACTTC. This gives the protein CASSAGTGPSYEQYF. Full variable domain (remainder filled in from reference TRBV19 and TRBJ2-7): DGGITQSPKYLFRKEGQNVTLSCEQNLNHDAMYWYRQDPGQGLRLIYYSQIVNDFQKGDIAEGYSVSREKKESFPLTVTSAQKNPTAFYLCASSAGTGPSYEQYFGPGTRLTVT.

The chain recombines TRBV19 with TRBJ2-2; 9 nucleotides align to TRBD1. Per the germline V gene, CDR1 is LNHDA and CDR2 is SQIVND (reference sequence). There are 14 residues in the CDR3. With V trimmed by 4 bases and J by 7 bases, 4 bases remained unmatched. The CDR3: CASSTQGADGELFF. CDR3 DNA: TGTGCCAGTAGTACACAGGGGGCGGACGGGGAGCTGTTTTTT.

V gene TRBV9 combines with J gene TRBJ2-2, with no clear D. The V end lost 0 bases, the J end lost 6 bases, and 12 bases lay between the germline ends. The CDR3 is 15 amino acids. Germline values: CDR1 SGDLS, CDR2 YYNGEE. The CDR3 sequence is CASSVGGLASGELFF. The CDR3, as DNA: TGTGCCAGCAGCGTAGGGGGATTAGCCTCCGGGGAGCTGTTTTTT.

The chain has TRBV6-5 and TRBJ2-2; D might be TRBD2 (5 bases). This CDR3 region has 15 residues. The germline V and J ends were trimmed by 6 bases and 4 bases, with 15 bases remaining between them. The germline gives CDR1 MNHEY, CDR2 SVGAGI. The DNA for the CDR3 is TGTGCCAGCAGACTAGACCCGTCGGTCACCGGGGAGCTGTTTTTT. Translated: CASRLDPSVTGELFF.

The V call is TRBV29-1, the J call TRBJ2-7, with a tentative D call TRBD2 (5 bases). The CDR3 extends over 14 amino acids. The V end was cut by 4 bases, the J end by 2 bases, with 15 bases between. Germline V gene lookup returns CDR1 SQVTM and CDR2 ANQGSEA. CDR3: CSVGPLVGTYEQYF. The DNA of the CDR3 is TGCAGCGTTGGACCTTTAGTCGGGACCTACGAGCAGTACTTC.

The chain is built from TRBV18 and TRBJ1-1, with 8 nucleotides matching TRBD1. The CDR3 loop spans 17 amino acids. J lost 3 bases, V lost 0 bases, and 9 bases had no gene match. CDR1 KGHSH and CDR2 LQKENI come from the germline V gene. In nucleotides, the CDR3 is TGTGCCAGCTCACCACCCCGAAGGACAGGGAAGGACACTGAAGCTTTCTTT. Translated: CASSPPRRTGKDTEAFF.

This chain connects TRBV27 to TRBJ1-2, with 11 positions matching TRBD1. The CDR3 is 13 amino acids. The V and J ends lost 2 bases and 7 bases, in that order; junction bases with no gene match: 0. Germline V gives CDR1 MNHEY, CDR2 SMNVEV (reference sequence). CDR3 in DNA: TGTGCCAGCAGTTTAGGGACAGGGGGTGGCTACACCTTC. Encoded protein: CASSLGTGGGYTF.

The chain joins TRBV20-1 to TRBJ1-2; 7 bases line up with TRBD1. CDR1 and CDR2 from the germline V gene are DFQATT and SNEGSKA (reference sequence). V lost 6 bases to trimming and J lost 8 bases; unmatched junction nucleotides: 3. The length of the CDR3 is 10 residues. As DNA, the CDR3 is TGCAGTGCCACAGGGGAAGGCTACACCTTC. Amino acids: CSATGEGYTF.

The gene calls are TRBV6-5 and TRBJ2-1; maybe TRBD2 (6 bases). The CDR3 runs to 15 residues. The ends were cut back, 5 bases at V and 9 bases at J, with 20 bases in the middle. Germline V gene sequence: CDR1 MNHEY, CDR2 SVGAGI. CDR3 coding DNA: TGTGCCAGCAGTCGACCGAGGACGGGACTGGGTGAGCAGTTCTTC. It codes for CASSRPRTGLGEQFF.

The genes are TRBV18 and TRBJ1-2; unclear D gene. Germline V gene data show CDR1 as KGHSH and CDR2 as LQKENI. The length of the CDR3 is 15 residues. Trimming shortened V by 1 base and J by 0 bases, and 9 bases separated the two germline ends. The CDR3 here is CASSPRSDTNYGYTF. The CDR3, as DNA: TGTGCCAGCTCACCACGATCAGACACTAACTATGGCTACACCTTC.

V usage is TRBV2 and J usage is TRBJ2-1, with 7 bases that match TRBD1. This CDR3 region has 14 residues. Per the germline V gene, CDR1 is SNHLY and CDR2 is FYNNEI. The V segment lost 11 bases and the J segment 2 bases; nucleotides outside the gene matches: 9. The CDR3 loop is CAGTSGTAYNEQFF. As DNA, the CDR3 is TGTGCCGGAACATCCGGGACAGCCTACAATGAGCAGTTCTTC.

The chain uses TRBV11-2 and TRBJ2-3; D may be TRBD1 or TRBD2 (5 bases each). V was pared by 7 bases and J by 1 base, with 12 bases between. Per the germline V gene, CDR1 is SGHAT and CDR2 is FQNNGV. The CDR3 loop spans 14 amino acids. The CDR3 sequence: CASNSGSGTDTQYF. DNA of the CDR3: TGTGCCAGCAATTCAGGGAGTGGCACAGATACGCAGTATTTT.

This rearrangement joins TRBV27 to TRBJ2-7; D perhaps matches TRBD2 (6 bases). Trimming took off 0 bases at V and 3 bases at J, with 21 bases between the two ends. CDR1 is MNHEY, CDR2 SMNVEV, per germline (reference sequence). The CDR3 totals 18 residues. CDR3 nucleotide sequence: TGTGCCAGCAGTTTATCCTACCCAACCGGAATAGCGGTCTACGAGCAGTACTTC. Protein sequence: CASSLSYPTGIAVYEQYF.

The chain carries TRBV28 and TRBJ2-7, with 7 positions matching TRBD1. Unmatched junction bases numbered 9, after V lost 4 bases and J lost 3 bases. The CDR3 contains 15 residues. Germline V CDR1 and CDR2: MDHEN, SYDVKM. The CDR3 bases are TGTGCCAGCAGTTCGGGACAGCTAACACTCTACGAGCAGTACTTC. The encoded protein is CASSSGQLTLYEQYF.

The chain links TRBV5-1 to TRBJ2-1; 10 bases are shared with TRBD1. The V gene end was trimmed by 4 bases and the J gene end by 5 bases; junction bases not matched to a gene: 6. This CDR3 is built from 15 residues. Looked up from germline, CDR1 is SGHRS and CDR2 is YFSETQ. This chain's CDR3 is CASSTGQGTHNEQFF. The CDR3 DNA sequence: TGCGCCAGCAGCACGGGACAGGGGACCCACAATGAGCAGTTCTTC.

This clone appeared a single time. For the CDR3, the DNA is TGTGCCAGCGGGGGCGGAAGCTCCTACAATGAGCAGTTCTTC. Translating gives CASGGGSSYNEQFF. V usage is TRBV6-6 and J usage is TRBJ2-1, with D maybe TRBD1 (6 bases). V dropped 8 bases and J dropped 0 bases, with 11 bases sitting between them. The length of the CDR3 is 14 residues. The germline V gene has CDR1 MNHNY and CDR2 SVGAGI (reference sequence).

The chain uses TRBV9 and TRBJ1-2; 8 bases align to TRBD1. CDR1 and CDR2 from the germline V gene are SGDLS and YYNGEE. The CDR3 length is 14 residues. Germline trimming cut 3 bases from V and 2 bases from J; bases unmatched to any gene: 3. CDR3 DNA: TGTGCCAGCAGCGCAGGACAGGGAAACTATGGCTACACCTTC. It translates to CASSAGQGNYGYTF.

This chain joins TRBV5-1 and TRBJ2-5, with D possibly TRBD1 on 7 matching bases. Trimming pared 10 bases from V and 5 bases from J, leaving 21 bases between. Per the germline V gene, CDR1 is SGHRS and CDR2 is YFSETQ. This CDR3 is 14 amino acids long. CDR3 sequence reads: CASGRGVGGETQYF. In DNA form, the CDR3 reads TGCGCCTCCGGCAGGGGGGTAGGTGGGGAGACCCAGTACTTC.

Only a few counts were recorded for this clone. The chain employs TRBV7-8 and TRBJ1-1, with unresolved D. The CDR3 runs to 13 residues. The V and J ends lost 0 bases and 1 base respectively, with 3 bases between them. CDR1 and CDR2 (germline): SGHVS, FQNEAQ. CDR3 nucleotide sequence: TGTGCCAGCAGCTTAGCCGGGAACACTGAAGCTTTCTTT. It translates to CASSLAGNTEAFF.

Here the CDR3 DNA reads TGTGCCAGCAGCTCACGAGGGGAGGGGGCTGGAGATACGCAGTATTTT. Translated, it gives CASSSRGEGAGDTQYF. V usage is TRBV7-9 and J usage is TRBJ2-3; either TRBD1 or TRBD2 may fit D (7 bases each). The ends were cut back, 4 bases at V and 5 bases at J, with 19 bases in the middle. Germline CDR1 SEHNR, CDR2 FQNEAQ (reference sequence). The CDR3 has 16 amino acids.

The chain uses TRBV30 and TRBJ2-7; D uncertain. The V end was cut by 4 bases, the J end by 1 base, with 14 bases between. Germline V gives CDR1 GTSNPN, CDR2 SVGIG (reference sequence). This CDR3 has 14 amino acids. The CDR3 region is CAWTKWQSSYEQYF. The DNA for the CDR3 is TGTGCCTGGACCAAGTGGCAGTCGTCCTACGAGCAGTACTTC.

This clone was picked up a small number of times. The chain joins TRBV14 to TRBJ2-7; D gene unclear. The CDR3 extends over 12 amino acids. The V end was cut by 1 base, the J end by 3 bases, with 4 bases between. Germline lookup yields CDR1 SGHDN and CDR2 FVKESK. CDR3 coding DNA: TGTGCCAGCAGCCAAGGGAGCTACGAGCAGTACTTC. It translates to CASSQGSYEQYF.

The chain is built from TRBV5-1 and TRBJ2-1, with TRBD2 matching over 10 bases. Germline V gives CDR1 SGHRS, CDR2 YFSETQ. The CDR3 loop spans 15 amino acids. V dropped 0 bases and J dropped 9; count of bases not matched to a gene: 6. Here the CDR3 reads CASSLDASGSTEQFF. The CDR3 nucleotides are TGCGCCAGCAGCTTGGATGCTAGCGGGAGTACTGAGCAGTTCTTC.

The chain has TRBV19 and TRBJ2-3; D uncertain. This CDR3 is built from 13 residues. V gave up 6 bases and J gave up 4 bases, with 11 bases separating them. The germline gives CDR1 LNHDA, CDR2 SQIVND (reference sequence). The CDR3 DNA reads TGTGCCAGTAGCATCACCGGCGCAGATACGCAGTATTTT. Protein product: CASSITGADTQYF.

This clone came up once. The chain links TRBV5-4 to TRBJ1-2; D remains unclear. Trimming cost V 6 bases and J 6 bases, with 24 bases left between them. The CDR3 spans 16 residues. Germline values: CDR1 SGHNT, CDR2 YYREEE (reference sequence). The CDR3 loop reads CASTTRPDEGSNGYTF. CDR3 DNA sequence: TGTGCCAGCACCACCCGCCCCGATGAAGGGAGTAATGGCTACACCTTC.

The chain recombines TRBV28 with TRBJ1-1, with TRBD1 matching 10 bases. Trimming cost V 5 bases and J 11 bases; bases outside gene matches: 5. This CDR3 has 12 amino acids. Germline V gene sequence: CDR1 MDHEN, CDR2 SYDVKM. In DNA form, the CDR3 reads TGTGCCAGCAGTCCCCCGGACAGGGGGGCTTTCTTT. This encodes CASSPPDRGAFF.

The rearrangement links TRBV7-9 to TRBJ1-2; no reliable D call. Trimming took off 0 bases at V and 3 bases at J, with 8 bases between the two ends. Germline lookup yields CDR1 SEHNR and CDR2 FQNEAQ (reference sequence). CDR3 size: 14 residues. As DNA, the CDR3 is TGTGCCAGCAGCTTAGCGGGAAGGGACTATGGCTACACCTTC. Its protein is CASSLAGRDYGYTF. Together with reference TRBV7-9 and TRBJ1-2, the CDR3 gives the full variable domain: DTGVSQNPRHKITKRGQNVTFRCDPISEHNRLYWYRQTLGQGPEFLTYFQNEAQLEKSRLLSDRFSAERPKGSFSTLEIQRTEQGDSAMYLCASSLAGRDYGYTFGSGTRLTVV.

This chain joins TRBV11-2 and TRBJ2-1; 9 nucleotides line up with TRBD2. This CDR3 region has 16 residues. Germline V lookup: CDR1 SGHAT, CDR2 FQNNGV. V was clipped by 4 bases and J by 1 base; unmatched bases: 5. CDR3 coding DNA: TGTGCCAGCAGCTCACGCAGCGGGAGGTCCTACAATGAGCAGTTCTTC. This codes for CASSSRSGRSYNEQFF. Complete variable domain (other parts from reference TRBV11-2 and TRBJ2-1): EAGVAQSPRYKIIEKRQSVAFWCNPISGHATLYWYQQILGQGPKLLIQFQNNGVVDDSQLPKDRFSAERLKGVDSTLKIQPAKLEDSAVYLCASSSRSGRSYNEQFFGPGTRLTVL.

The chain uses TRBV2 and TRBJ1-1, with TRBD1 identical over 8 bases. Germline values: CDR1 SNHLY, CDR2 FYNNEI. This CDR3 spans 11 amino acids. V lost 11 bases to trimming and J lost 3 bases; unmatched junction nucleotides: 2. In DNA, the CDR3 is TGTGCCGGACAGGGTGACACTGAAGCTTTCTTT. Protein product: CAGQGDTEAFF.

The chain carries TRBV5-1 and TRBJ2-2; 14 positions agree with TRBD2. J was trimmed by 6 bases and V by 4 bases; bases with no gene match: 11. Per the germline V gene, CDR1 is SGHRS and CDR2 is YFSETQ. The CDR3 length is 18 residues. CDR3 nucleotide sequence: TGCGCCAGCAGCCTCTCTTTCGGGACTAGCGGGAGTTCCGGGGAGCTGTTTTTT. The encoded protein is CASSLSFGTSGSSGELFF.

V gene TRBV5-1 combines with J gene TRBJ1-2, with TRBD1 identical over 7 bases. V was pared by 0 bases and J by 5 bases, with 10 bases of the junction left unmatched. CDR1 and CDR2 (germline): SGHRS, YFSETQ. The CDR3 has 16 residues. CDR3 protein: CASSLGTNRGGYGYTF. The DNA of the CDR3 is TGCGCCAGCAGCTTGGGGACCAACAGGGGTGGGTATGGCTACACCTTC.